This passage covers 28 T cell receptor beta chains from one sample sequenced in a study of blood T cell repertoires in COVID-19. Here immunoSEQ multiplex PCR was the method, and the copy in TCRdb shows in-frame clones only, minus some. The sample records about 110,000 clones, less than 85% being singletons. Sequencing was carried out using peripheral blood. These receptors originate from a human donor in a cohort sampled during active COVID-19.

The rearrangement uses TRBV28 and TRBJ2-3; D perhaps matches TRBD1 (6 bases). CDR3 length: 15 amino acids. Germline assignment: CDR1 MDHEN and CDR2 SYDVKM. V lost 7 bases to trimming and J lost 0 bases, with 14 bases between them. Written as DNA, the CDR3 is TGTGCCAGCAACAGGAGGCAGGGGAGCACAGATACGCAGTATTTT. Protein sequence: CASNRRQGSTDTQYF.

This clone has just a few counts. This chain connects TRBV19 to TRBJ1-5; D not resolved. The CDR3 has 12 amino acids. Between the trimmed V and J ends, which lost 5 bases and 6 bases, there was a span of 8 bases. In germline, CDR1 is LNHDA, CDR2 SQIVND (reference sequence). CDR3 DNA sequence: TGTGCCAGTAGTTGGGAGGGTCAGCCCCAGCATTTT. It specifies CASSWEGQPQHF.

V is TRBV11-2 and J is TRBJ2-2; a weak D match, TRBD2 (5 bases). Trimming removed 1 base at V and 2 bases at J, with 17 bases between. This CDR3 comprises 18 residues. Germline CDR1 reads SGHAT; CDR2 reads FQNNGV. CDR3: CASSLVPTRGTNTGELFF. CDR3 bases: TGTGCCAGCAGCTTAGTCCCCACCCGGGGAACTAACACCGGGGAGCTGTTTTTT.

The V call is TRBV9, the J call TRBJ1-3, with a possible D match to TRBD1 (5 bases). V shed 4 bases and J shed 1 base, with 21 bases lying between them. From germline, CDR1 is SGDLS and CDR2 YYNGEE. The CDR3 is made up of 18 amino acids. The CDR3 coding sequence is TGTGCCAGCAGCTTCGCTGGGGCAGGAACCACTTCTGGAAACACCATATATTTT. As protein: CASSFAGAGTTSGNTIYF.

The chain recombines TRBV7-2 with TRBJ2-5, with 9 nucleotides matching TRBD2. Per germline, CDR1 SGHTA and CDR2 FQGNSA. The CDR3 consists of 16 residues. With 4 bases clipped from V and 2 bases from J, the junction kept 8 bases outside the gene matches. CDR3 nucleotide sequence: TGTGCCAGCAGCTGGCCCCCTAGCGGGGAACAAGAGACCCAGTACTTC. Its translation is CASSWPPSGEQETQYF.

The rearrangement links TRBV25-1 to TRBJ1-2; no firm D call. The CDR3 has 14 amino acids. V lost 8 bases and J 8 bases, leaving 21 bases between the germline ends. CDR1 MGHDK and CDR2 SYGVNS come from the germline V gene. CDR3 region: CASRPVGRYYGYTF. CDR3 DNA: TGTGCCAGCCGGCCCGTGGGCAGGTATTACGGCTACACCTTC.

CDR3 amino acids: CASSSIFLAKNIQYF. The CDR3 region has the DNA TGTGCCAGCAGCTCTATTTTTCTAGCCAAAAACATTCAGTACTTC. This chain connects TRBV7-2 to TRBJ2-4; D is uncertain. In germline, CDR1 is SGHTA, CDR2 FQGNSA. The ends were cut back, 4 bases at V and 0 bases at J, with 10 bases in the middle. This CDR3 contains 15 residues. Complete variable domain (other parts from reference TRBV7-2 and TRBJ2-4): GAGVSQSPSNKVTEKGKDVELRCDPISGHTALYWYRQSLGQGLEFLIYFQGNSAPDKSGLPSDRFSAERTGGSVSTLTIQRTQQEDSAVYLCASSSIFLAKNIQYFGAGTRLSVL.

This sequence joins TRBV27 and TRBJ1-1, with D perhaps matching TRBD1 (6 bases). Trimming pared 8 bases from V and 0 bases from J, leaving 10 bases between. This CDR3 contains 13 residues. Germline V gene data show CDR1 as MNHEY and CDR2 as SMNVEV (reference sequence). The CDR3 loop is CASGHRVNTEAFF. The CDR3 coding sequence is TGTGCCAGCGGCCACAGGGTGAACACTGAAGCTTTCTTT.

The chain links TRBV2 to TRBJ2-7; 7 positions agree with TRBD2. The trim removed 5 bases at V and 6 bases at J, leaving 4 bases unmatched. This CDR3 comprises 12 residues. The germline gives CDR1 SNHLY, CDR2 FYNNEI. DNA for the CDR3: TGTGCCAGCAGTCTGACTAGCTCCGAGCAGTACTTC. It yields the protein CASSLTSSEQYF. The variable domain in full, completed from reference TRBV2 and TRBJ2-7, reads EPEVTQTPSHQVTQMGQEVILRCVPISNHLYFYWYRQILGQKVEFLVSFYNNEISEKSEIFDDQFSVERPDGSNFTLKIRSTKLEDSAMYFCASSLTSSEQYFGPGTRLTVT.

The chain recombines TRBV27 with TRBJ2-2, with D possibly matching TRBD1 (7 bases). Germline V CDR1 and CDR2: MNHEY, SMNVEV (reference sequence). The ends were cut back, 8 bases at V and 4 bases at J, with 17 bases in the middle. CDR3 length: 15 amino acids. CDR3: CASGGVQGFTGELFF. The CDR3 bases are TGTGCCAGCGGAGGGGTACAGGGGTTCACCGGGGAGCTGTTTTTT.

The chain has TRBV27 and TRBJ1-2; 10 bases are shared with TRBD1. The junction had 1 base not matched to a gene; V was cut back by 6 bases and J by 3 bases. CDR1 is MNHEY and CDR2 is SMNVEV in the germline V gene (reference sequence). The CDR3 is made up of 13 amino acids. CDR3 sequence: CASRTGGDYGYTF. The CDR3 region has the DNA TGTGCCAGCAGGACAGGGGGCGACTATGGCTACACCTTC.

The chain uses TRBV5-1 and TRBJ2-1; 16 bases align to TRBD2. V was pared by 3 bases and J by 6 bases, with 6 bases of the junction left unmatched. CDR3 length: 17 amino acids. Germline CDR1 and CDR2: SGHRS and YFSETQ. CDR3 in DNA: TGCGCCAGCAGCTGGGGACTAGCGGGGGGGCAACTCAATGAGCAGTTCTTC. Protein sequence: CASSWGLAGGQLNEQFF.

The J gene is TRBJ2-1, the V gene TRBV4-1; 9 bases are a match to TRBD2. Trimming removed 0 bases from V and 9 bases from J; junction bases left unmatched: 12. The CDR3 sequence is 17 residues long. The germline CDR1 and CDR2 sequences are MGHRA and YSYEKL. In nucleotides, the CDR3 is TGCGCCAGCAGCCAAGAAAAGGCGGGGGGGCCCTCCAGTGAGCAGTTCTTC. It codes for CASSQEKAGGPSSEQFF.

This chain uses TRBV6-5 with TRBJ1-5, with a weak D call TRBD1 (6 bases). The ends were cut back, 8 bases at V and 4 bases at J, with 12 bases in the middle. From germline, CDR1 is MNHEY and CDR2 SVGAGI. This CDR3 is 13 amino acids long. The CDR3 sequence is CASSPTGNQPQHF. The CDR3 nucleotides are TGTGCCAGCTCGCCGACAGGTAATCAGCCCCAGCATTTT.

The genes are TRBV19 and TRBJ2-1; D is perhaps TRBD2 (5 bases). Trimming pared 2 bases from V and 6 bases from J, leaving 8 bases between. This CDR3 spans 13 amino acids. Germline V gene data show CDR1 as LNHDA and CDR2 as SQIVND (reference sequence). Here the CDR3 DNA reads TGTGCCAGTAGTATAAACGGAGGCAATGAGCAGTTCTTC. Protein sequence: CASSINGGNEQFF.

The chain employs TRBV11-2 and TRBJ1-6, with 7 nucleotides matching TRBD1. Trimming cost V 7 bases and J 3 bases; bases outside gene matches: 9. The CDR3 length is 16 residues. The germline V gene has CDR1 SGHAT and CDR2 FQNNGV. The CDR3 nucleotides are TGTGCCAGCACCAGGGAAGGGGGCATCTATAATTCACCCCTCCACTTT. It is translated as CASTREGGIYNSPLHF. The full variable domain, its missing parts supplied by reference TRBV11-2 and TRBJ1-6, is EAGVAQSPRYKIIEKRQSVAFWCNPISGHATLYWYQQILGQGPKLLIQFQNNGVVDDSQLPKDRFSAERLKGVDSTLKIQPAKLEDSAVYLCASTREGGIYNSPLHFGNGTRLTVT.

The chain combines TRBV3-1 (or the pseudogene TRBV3-2) with TRBJ2-1; 11 bases agree with TRBD2. This CDR3 spans 15 amino acids. Germline values: CDR1 LGHDT, CDR2 YNNKEL (reference sequence). Trimming at V came to 0 bases and at J to 6 bases, leaving 1 base not matched to a gene. The CDR3 loop reads CASSQELAGANEQFF. CDR3 coding DNA: TGTGCCAGCAGCCAAGAACTAGCGGGGGCCAATGAGCAGTTCTTC.

This chain uses TRBV5-5 with TRBJ1-4, with 7 bases fitting TRBD1. CDR1 and CDR2 from the germline V gene are SGHKS and YYEKEE (reference sequence). This CDR3 is built from 15 residues. With 4 bases clipped from V and 12 bases from J, the junction kept 15 bases outside the gene matches. The CDR3 protein is CASSEGGQRWRELFF. DNA of the CDR3: TGTGCCAGCAGCGAGGGGGGACAGCGCTGGAGGGAACTGTTTTTT.

The chain employs TRBV6-6 and TRBJ1-5, with TRBD1 matching over 7 bases. The CDR3 extends over 15 amino acids. Germline CDR1 MNHNY, CDR2 SVGAGI (reference sequence). The V gene end was trimmed by 7 bases and the J gene end by 3 bases; junction bases not matched to a gene: 9. This CDR3 is CASTKTGTVNQPQHF. The CDR3 nucleotides are TGTGCCAGCACTAAGACCGGGACAGTCAATCAGCCCCAGCATTTT.

V gene TRBV6-6 combines with J gene TRBJ2-7, with a tentative D call TRBD1 (7 bases). V lost 4 bases and J 6 bases, leaving 16 bases between the germline ends. The CDR3 extends over 14 amino acids. Germline V lookup: CDR1 MNHNY, CDR2 SVGAGI (reference sequence). CDR3 nucleotides: TGTGCCAGCAGTTCAGGACAGCAGGGGGGCGAGCAGTACTTC. This gives the protein CASSSGQQGGEQYF.

The CDR3 loop is CASSLAMTGFDTQYF. The CDR3 DNA follows: TGTGCCAGCAGCTTAGCCATGACAGGGTTCGATACGCAGTATTTT. This sequence joins TRBV11-2 and TRBJ2-3; 7 bases align to TRBD1. The CDR3 consists of 15 residues. Germline CDR1 reads SGHAT; CDR2 reads FQNNGV. V trimming: 1 base; J trimming: 6 bases; junction bases outside the gene matches: 7.

The gene calls are TRBV29-1 and TRBJ1-2; maybe TRBD1 (5 bases). This CDR3 comprises 16 residues. Trimming left V 2 bases short and J 6 bases short, with 22 bases between. Germline values: CDR1 SQVTM, CDR2 ANQGSEA. DNA for the CDR3: TGCAGCGTTGAACCTCGGGGGGGAGAGGGACGTAATGGCTACACCTTC. It yields the protein CSVEPRGGEGRNGYTF.

This clone was detected only a few times. The rearrangement links TRBV7-9 to TRBJ1-2; TRBD1 agrees at 7 bases. CDR1 SEHNR and CDR2 FQNEAQ come from the germline V gene (reference sequence). The CDR3 has 14 amino acids. The V segment lost 5 bases and the J segment 4 bases; nucleotides outside the gene matches: 7. CDR3 amino acids: CASSGPGQRYGYTF. The DNA for the CDR3 is TGTGCCAGCAGCGGGCCGGGACAGCGCTATGGCTACACCTTC. Full variable domain (outside the CDR3, taken from reference TRBV7-9 and TRBJ1-2): DTGVSQNPRHKITKRGQNVTFRCDPISEHNRLYWYRQTLGQGPEFLTYFQNEAQLEKSRLLSDRFSAERPKGSFSTLEIQRTEQGDSAMYLCASSGPGQRYGYTFGSGTRLTVV.

This chain links TRBV19 with TRBJ1-5; D may be TRBD1 (5 bases). CDR1 LNHDA and CDR2 SQIVND come from the germline V gene (reference sequence). V was pared by 3 bases and J by 2 bases, with 11 bases between. The CDR3 covers 15 residues. CDR3 residues: CASSITKTGNQPQHF. CDR3 DNA: TGTGCCAGTAGTATCACGAAGACAGGCAATCAGCCCCAGCATTTT.

The rearrangement joins TRBV7-9 to TRBJ2-7; possible D gene TRBD1, 6 bases. The V gene's germline CDR1 is SEHNR and CDR2 FQNEAQ (reference sequence). Trimming removed 3 bases from V and 2 bases from J, with 8 bases in between. The CDR3 consists of 13 residues. CDR3 amino acids: CASSFWDTYEQYF. The CDR3 coding sequence is TGTGCCAGCAGCTTCTGGGACACCTACGAGCAGTACTTC.

This chain joins TRBV6-1 and TRBJ2-6, with 7 bases fitting TRBD2. Germline assignment: CDR1 MNHNS and CDR2 SASEGT. The V segment lost 2 bases and the J segment 4 bases; nucleotides outside the gene matches: 8. The CDR3 sequence is 17 residues long. This CDR3 reads CASSERAGRAGANVLTF. The CDR3 nucleotides read TGTGCCAGCAGTGAAAGGGCGGGGAGGGCAGGGGCCAACGTCCTGACTTTC.

This rearrangement joins TRBV9 to TRBJ1-1, with a tentative D call TRBD1 (6 bases). CDR1 is SGDLS, CDR2 YYNGEE, per germline. Trimming removed 3 bases from V and 0 bases from J, with 12 bases in between. This CDR3 comprises 15 residues. DNA of the CDR3: TGTGCCAGCAGCGAGAACAGGGAAATGAACACTGAAGCTTTCTTT. As protein: CASSENREMNTEAFF.

The V call is TRBV14, the J call TRBJ1-1; D gene ambiguous. The length of the CDR3 is 15 residues. Germline loops: CDR1 SGHDN, CDR2 FVKESK. Trimming took 3 bases from V and 4 from J, leaving 15 bases between them. The CDR3 region has the DNA TGTGCCAGCAGCCAGGTAATGGGTAGCGGCACTGAAGCTTTCTTT. Protein sequence: CASSQVMGSGTEAFF. Based on the CDR3 plus reference TRBV14 and TRBJ1-1, the full variable domain is EAGVTQFPSHSVIEKGQTVTLRCDPISGHDNLYWYRRVMGKEIKFLLHFVKESKQDESGMPNNRFLAERTGGTYSTLKVQPAELEDSGVYFCASSQVMGSGTEAFFGQGTRLTVV.